This T cell receptor beta chain was profiled in a study of cytomegalovirus exposure and HLA in healthy donors. Study background: Out of 150 million to 200 million T cells, an earlier analysis found more than 95 million unique TCR beta sequences in total.

The PCR contained 60 Vbeta and 13 Jbeta primers. Sequencing was performed with immunoSEQ multiplex PCR; in TCRdb, only in-frame clones are kept and a portion is missing. The data show 120,000 or so clones, with roughly 80% seen just once and about 3.5% held by the top ten. This clone has a handful of counts. Trimming took 2 bases from V and 8 from J; bases not matched to a gene: 4. Germline values: CDR1 MDHEN, CDR2 SYDVKM. The CDR3 contains 13 residues. The chain couples TRBV28 to TRBJ1-2; 8 bases align to TRBD1. This sequence originates from a man aged 25-45 years in good health and CMV-seronegative. Source material: PBMCs. CDR3 nucleotides: TGTGCCAGCAGTTTACCAGGGGGCTTCGGCTACACCTTC. Translating it yields CASSLPGGFGYTF.